These 29 T cell receptor beta chains were all obtained from the same sample, sequenced in a study of cytomegalovirus exposure and HLA in healthy donors (TCRdb year 2017). Libraries came from the immunoSEQ multiplex PCR assay. For the multiplex PCR, a mixture combining 60 forward primers for TCR Vbeta segments and 13 reverse primers for TCR Jbeta segments was used. This immuneACCESS table, as held by TCRdb, lists in-frame sequences with V and J called but not all clones. Of the missing ones, under half trace to an unresolved V gene in checked studies; the others have no known cause. This sample holds approximately 110,000 clones; roughly 80% were observed only once. Jointly, the top ten make up 4.1% of the sample. Sequenced material: PBMCs. The receptors stem from a woman aged 40-49 years in good health and CMV-seronegative.

V usage is TRBV18 and J usage is TRBJ2-7; no clear D gene. V lost 6 bases to trimming and J lost 3 bases, with 12 bases between them. The CDR3 spans 13 residues. Germline V gene lookup returns CDR1 KGHSH and CDR2 LQKENI. The CDR3 protein is CASSPGSNYEQYF. The DNA of the CDR3 is TGTGCCAGCTCCCCTGGTAGTAACTACGAGCAGTACTTC.

J is TRBJ2-3 and V is TRBV5-1; 9 bases are a match to TRBD1. From germline, CDR1 is SGHRS and CDR2 YFSETQ. The V gene end was trimmed by 1 base and the J gene end by 4 bases; junction bases not matched to a gene: 7. This CDR3 is 16 amino acids long. As DNA, the CDR3 is TGCGCCAGCAGCTTGTCTGGGACAGGGATCGCAGATACGCAGTATTTT. Its translation: CASSLSGTGIADTQYF.

This rearrangement joins TRBV30 to TRBJ2-7, with D maybe TRBD2 (6 bases). This CDR3 has 14 residues. CDR1 GTSNPN and CDR2 SVGIG come from the germline V gene (reference sequence). V was shortened by 4 bases and J by 6 bases, with 19 bases between the two germline ends. In nucleotides, the CDR3 is TGTGCCTGGACCCTCAAGGGGAATAGCGGCGAGCAGTACTTC. It translates to CAWTLKGNSGEQYF.

The V call is TRBV7-8, the J call TRBJ2-7, with D possibly matching TRBD2 (6 bases). Germline values: CDR1 SGHVS, CDR2 FQNEAQ. The length of the CDR3 is 15 residues. The V end was cut by 1 base, the J end by 7 bases, with 17 bases between. Here the CDR3 DNA reads TGTGCCAGCAGCTTAGAATACAGGACTACCCTGGAGCAGTACTTC. It codes for CASSLEYRTTLEQYF. The full variable domain, completed using reference TRBV7-8 and TRBJ2-7, is GAGVSQSPRYKVAKRGQDVALRCDPISGHVSLFWYQQALGQGPEFLTYFQNEAQLDKSGLPSDRFFAERPEGSVSTLKIQRTQQEDSAVYLCASSLEYRTTLEQYFGPGTRLTVT.

The rearrangement uses TRBV9 and TRBJ2-3, with 8 bases that match TRBD2. The CDR3 is 16 amino acids. The V segment lost 4 bases and the J segment 1 base; nucleotides outside the gene matches: 8. Germline assignment: CDR1 SGDLS and CDR2 YYNGEE. The CDR3 sequence: CASSLRSGGGTDTQYF. The CDR3 region has the DNA TGTGCCAGCAGCCTACGGTCGGGGGGGGGCACAGATACGCAGTATTTT.

V and J are TRBV9 and TRBJ1-6; 10 nucleotides match TRBD1. V lost 5 bases to trimming and J lost 7 bases; unmatched junction nucleotides: 6. CDR1 and CDR2 (germline): SGDLS, YYNGEE. CDR3 length: 15 residues. CDR3 nucleotides: TGTGCCAGCAGTCGACAGGGGGCCGAGAATTCACCCCTCCACTTT. Translating gives CASSRQGAENSPLHF.

The chain recombines TRBV4-3 with TRBJ2-6; 8 bases line up with TRBD2. The CDR3 extends over 17 amino acids. In germline, CDR1 is LGHNA, CDR2 YSLEER. The ends lost 2 bases at V and 2 bases at J; junction bases unmatched: 5. CDR3 in DNA: TGCGCCAGCAGCCAAACTCGGGGGGGCCCTGGGGCCAACGTCCTGACTTTC. This codes for CASSQTRGGPGANVLTF.

The V and J genes are TRBV7-3 and TRBJ2-1, with 11 bases that match TRBD2. The CDR3 has 14 amino acids. Germline V gene data show CDR1 as SGHTA and CDR2 as FQGTGA. V lost 5 bases, J lost 9 bases, and 6 bases stayed unmatched. CDR3 region: CASSITSGSTEQFF. CDR3 bases: TGTGCCAGCAGCATTACTAGCGGGAGTACTGAGCAGTTCTTC.

The gene calls are TRBV10-3 and TRBJ1-5, with a weak D call TRBD1 (5 bases). V was cut by 10 bases and J by 5 bases, with 12 bases left in between. The V gene's germline CDR1 is ENHRY and CDR2 SYGVKD. The CDR3 runs to 12 residues. The CDR3 is CATSDSDQPQHF. The CDR3 DNA reads TGTGCCACCTCTGACAGCGATCAGCCCCAGCATTTT.

A word on this clone: A read error may produce the germline difference seen at one junction end. The chain is built from TRBV10-3 and TRBJ1-6; TRBD1 is a possible D gene (6 bases). Germline lookup yields CDR1 ENHRY and CDR2 SYGVKD. The CDR3 spans 14 residues. The DNA for the CDR3 is TGTGCCAGCAGTTACAAGTCGGACAGACCACCCCTCCACTTT. As protein: CASSYKSDRPPLHF.

This clone was counted only a few times. The chain has TRBV4-3 and TRBJ1-2; D gene ambiguous. Germline loops: CDR1 LGHNA, CDR2 YSLEER. The CDR3 runs 17 residues. The V and J ends lost 5 bases and 4 bases respectively, with 23 bases between them. The CDR3 reads CASSLGSGSTKAYGYTF. In DNA form, the CDR3 reads TGCGCCAGCAGCTTAGGGAGCGGGTCTACCAAAGCCTATGGCTACACCTTC.

The chain joins TRBV28 to TRBJ2-1; 8 nucleotides line up with TRBD2. This CDR3 contains 16 residues. The V gene's germline CDR1 is MDHEN and CDR2 SYDVKM. The V segment lost 4 bases and the J segment 5 bases; nucleotides outside the gene matches: 10. The CDR3 loop reads CASSSGGAGGNNEQFF. CDR3 coding DNA: TGTGCCAGCAGTTCCGGGGGGGCGGGAGGTAACAATGAGCAGTTCTTC.

V gene TRBV5-1 combines with J gene TRBJ2-5; 11 nucleotides line up with TRBD2. The germline CDR1 and CDR2 sequences are SGHRS and YFSETQ. This CDR3 comprises 14 residues. The V and J ends lost 4 bases and 4 bases, in that order; junction bases with no gene match: 3. CDR3 amino acids: CASSRTSGLETQYF. The DNA of the CDR3 is TGCGCCAGCAGCCGGACTAGCGGGTTAGAGACCCAGTACTTC.

V usage is TRBV7-2 and J usage is TRBJ2-7, with 8 bases fitting TRBD2. The junction had 8 bases not matched to a gene; V was cut back by 3 bases and J by 7 bases. CDR3 length: 14 amino acids. Germline V gene lookup returns CDR1 SGHTA and CDR2 FQGNSA. As DNA, the CDR3 is TGTGCCAGCAGCTTCCGGGGGGGGCCCCGTGAGCAGTACTTC. Translated, it gives CASSFRGGPREQYF.

This chain links TRBV10-3 with TRBJ2-2; D unclear. The CDR3 is 14 amino acids. The V gene's germline CDR1 is ENHRY and CDR2 SYGVKD. The ends were cut back, 10 bases at V and 6 bases at J, with 18 bases in the middle. DNA for the CDR3: TGTGCCACCGTCGAAAGTCTTCAGGCCGGGGAGCTGTTTTTT. It encodes CATVESLQAGELFF.

DNA for the CDR3: TGTGCCAGCAGCTTACAAGACAGGATCCGGACTGAAGCTTTCTTT. Translation: CASSLQDRIRTEAFF. This chain connects TRBV7-9 to TRBJ1-1; weak D call: TRBD1 (6 bases). The CDR3 runs to 15 residues. Trimming cost V 2 bases and J 5 bases, with 15 bases left between them. Germline CDR1 reads SEHNR; CDR2 reads FQNEAQ (reference sequence).

A note on this clone: Distinct nucleotide sequences in the sample also encode this CDR3. The rearrangement joins TRBV28 to TRBJ2-4; possible D gene TRBD2, 7 bases. Per the germline V gene, CDR1 is MDHEN and CDR2 is SYDVKM. The V and J ends lost 1 base and 0 bases respectively, with 19 bases between them. This CDR3 is 19 amino acids long. CDR3 region: CASSLLGGRVQLAKNIQYF. CDR3 bases: TGTGCCAGCAGTTTATTAGGGGGGAGGGTCCAACTAGCCAAAAACATTCAGTACTTC.

The rearrangement links TRBV6-4 to TRBJ2-7, with 7 bases that match TRBD1. The V and J ends lost 2 bases and 0 bases, in that order; junction bases with no gene match: 4. The CDR3 has 15 amino acids. Per germline, CDR1 MRHNA and CDR2 SNTAGT. The CDR3 coding sequence is TGTGCCAGCAGTGACCCACAGGGGCACTCCTACGAGCAGTACTTC. This sequence encodes CASSDPQGHSYEQYF.

V usage is TRBV11-2 and J usage is TRBJ2-7; 12 nucleotides line up with TRBD2. The V segment lost 5 bases and the J segment 4 bases; nucleotides outside the gene matches: 6. The CDR3 sequence is 15 residues long. From germline, CDR1 is SGHAT and CDR2 FQNNGV. CDR3 coding DNA: TGTGCCAGCAGCCAGACACTAGCGGGAGGTTACGAGCAGTACTTC. Protein: CASSQTLAGGYEQYF.

The chain uses TRBV6-6 and TRBJ2-7; possibly TRBD2 for D (5 bases). The V and J ends lost 6 bases and 0 bases respectively, with 9 bases between them. Germline loops: CDR1 MNHNY, CDR2 SVGAGI (reference sequence). The CDR3 is made up of 13 amino acids. CDR3 sequence reads: CASRTGSSYEQYF. CDR3 nucleotides: TGTGCCAGCAGGACGGGAAGCTCCTACGAGCAGTACTTC.

In its sample, this clone was seen a few times. V gene TRBV29-1 combines with J gene TRBJ2-2, with TRBD2 matching over 8 bases. Germline V lookup: CDR1 SQVTM, CDR2 ANQGSEA. This CDR3 comprises 15 residues. With V trimmed by 7 bases and J by 0 bases, 7 bases remained unmatched. This CDR3 reads CSALSGATNTGELFF. CDR3 sequence (DNA): TGCAGCGCCCTTAGCGGGGCCACGAACACCGGGGAGCTGTTTTTT.

This clone was recorded only once. The V and J genes are TRBV2 and TRBJ2-3, with D possibly being TRBD1 (6 bases). This CDR3 is 19 amino acids long. The V end was cut by 8 bases, the J end by 6 bases, with 33 bases between. Germline V gene sequence: CDR1 SNHLY, CDR2 FYNNEI. CDR3: CASVEGFPGHQRRADTQYF. The CDR3, as DNA: TGTGCCAGCGTTGAGGGCTTTCCGGGACACCAAAGACGCGCCGATACGCAGTATTTT.

On this clone itself: Compared with germline, one end of the junction differs, possibly owing to a read error. This rearrangement joins TRBV5-1 to TRBJ2-4; D ambiguous. Germline V CDR1 and CDR2: SGHRS, YFSETQ. The CDR3 extends over 11 amino acids. The CDR3 bases are TGCGCCAGCAGCACCACCCAGCCCGCGGACTTC. It specifies CASSTTQPADF.

This clone was counted between two and nine times. The J gene is TRBJ2-4, the V gene TRBV18; D possibly corresponds to TRBD1 (6 bases). The CDR3 is 16 amino acids. Deletions cut 5 bases from V and 2 bases from J, with 16 bases between. Germline lookup yields CDR1 KGHSH and CDR2 LQKENI. CDR3 bases: TGTGCCAGCTCATCCGGGACACCACAATCCAAAAACATTCAGTACTTC. Its translation is CASSSGTPQSKNIQYF.

V gene TRBV6-6 combines with J gene TRBJ2-1; TRBD2 matches 8 bases. The V gene end was trimmed by 5 bases and the J gene end by 3 bases; junction bases not matched to a gene: 9. The CDR3 consists of 16 residues. The V gene's germline CDR1 is MNHNY and CDR2 SVGAGI (reference sequence). CDR3 nucleotides: TGTGCCAGCAGTCAACTAGCGGAGGGGGACTACAATGAGCAGTTCTTC. Its translation: CASSQLAEGDYNEQFF.

This clone was seen just once. The rearrangement links TRBV27 to TRBJ1-1, with D possibly TRBD1 on 5 matching bases. This CDR3 region has 13 residues. Trimming removed 8 bases from V and 4 bases from J, with 14 bases in between. Germline CDR1 and CDR2: MNHEY and SMNVEV (reference sequence). CDR3 nucleotides: TGTGCCAGCTCCCTTGCAAGGGGCACTGAAGCTTTCTTT. Translation: CASSLARGTEAFF.

This clone was observed a single time. V is TRBV5-1 and J is TRBJ1-2, with a weak D call TRBD1 (5 bases). Germline V CDR1 and CDR2: SGHRS, YFSETQ. This CDR3 has 13 residues. Trimming removed 5 bases from V and 5 bases from J, with 13 bases in between. CDR3 sequence reads: CASSQGVRYGYTF. The DNA of the CDR3 is TGCGCCAGCAGTCAAGGGGTGAGGTATGGCTACACCTTC.

V and J are TRBV7-8 and TRBJ1-5; 8 nucleotides agree with TRBD1. CDR1 is SGHVS, CDR2 FQNEAQ, per germline. CDR3 length equals 18 residues. After removal of 2 bases from V and 6 bases from J, the junction contained 15 bases not matched to a gene. The CDR3 loop reads CASSLNSRRDRGSQPQHF. The CDR3 nucleotides are TGTGCCAGCAGCTTAAATTCTAGGCGAGACAGGGGAAGTCAGCCCCAGCATTTT.

J is TRBJ2-7 and V is TRBV5-4, with a weak D call TRBD2 (5 bases). Trimming left V 2 bases short and J 3 bases short, with 12 bases between. The germline gives CDR1 SGHNT, CDR2 YYREEE (reference sequence). This CDR3 comprises 14 residues. This chain's CDR3 is CASSLDPSYYEQYF. CDR3 coding DNA: TGTGCCAGCAGCTTAGATCCTAGCTACTACGAGCAGTACTTC.